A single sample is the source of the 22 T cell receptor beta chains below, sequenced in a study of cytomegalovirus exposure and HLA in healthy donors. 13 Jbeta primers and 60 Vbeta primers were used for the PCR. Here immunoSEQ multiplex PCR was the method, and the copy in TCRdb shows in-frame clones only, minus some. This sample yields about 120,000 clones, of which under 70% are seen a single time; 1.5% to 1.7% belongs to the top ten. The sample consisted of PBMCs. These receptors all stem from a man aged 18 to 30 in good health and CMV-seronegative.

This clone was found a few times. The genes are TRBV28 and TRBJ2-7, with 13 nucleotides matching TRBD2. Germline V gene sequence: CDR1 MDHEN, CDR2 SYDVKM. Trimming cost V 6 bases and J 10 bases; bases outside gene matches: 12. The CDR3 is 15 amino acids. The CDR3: CASSPNRGLAGSQYF. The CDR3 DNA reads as TGTGCCAGCAGCCCGAACCGGGGACTAGCGGGATCCCAGTACTTC.

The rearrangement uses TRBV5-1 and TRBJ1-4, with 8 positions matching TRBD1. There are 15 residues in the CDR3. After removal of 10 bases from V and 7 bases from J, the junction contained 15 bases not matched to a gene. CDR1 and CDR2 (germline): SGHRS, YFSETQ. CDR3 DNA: TGCGCCTTTGTCCCCGAAGGACAGGGTGTTGAAAAACTGTTTTTT. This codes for CAFVPEGQGVEKLFF. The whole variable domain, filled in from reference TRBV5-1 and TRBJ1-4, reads KAGVTQTPRYLIKTRGQQVTLSCSPISGHRSVSWYQQTPGQGLQFLFEYFSETQRNKGNFPGRFSGRQFSNSRSEMNVSTLELGDSALYLCAFVPEGQGVEKLFFGSGTQLSVL.

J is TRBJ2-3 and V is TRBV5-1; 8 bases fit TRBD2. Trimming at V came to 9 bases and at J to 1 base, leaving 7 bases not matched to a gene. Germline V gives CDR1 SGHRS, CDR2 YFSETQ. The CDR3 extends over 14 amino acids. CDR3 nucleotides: TGCGCCACCAAAGGACTAGCTGGCACAGATACGCAGTATTTT. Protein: CATKGLAGTDTQYF.

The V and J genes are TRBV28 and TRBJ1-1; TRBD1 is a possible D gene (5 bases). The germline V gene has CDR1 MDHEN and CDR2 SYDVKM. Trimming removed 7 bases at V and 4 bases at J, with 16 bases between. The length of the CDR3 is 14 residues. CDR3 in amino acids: CASTPRTRSTEAFF. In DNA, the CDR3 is TGTGCCAGCACGCCTAGGACACGCAGCACTGAAGCTTTCTTT.

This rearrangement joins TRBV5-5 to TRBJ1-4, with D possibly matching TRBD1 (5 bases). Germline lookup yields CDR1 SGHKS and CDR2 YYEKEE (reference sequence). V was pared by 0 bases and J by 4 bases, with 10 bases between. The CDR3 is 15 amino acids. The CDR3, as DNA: TGTGCCAGCAGCTTGGGTACGGGGGTTAATGAAAAACTGTTTTTT. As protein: CASSLGTGVNEKLFF.

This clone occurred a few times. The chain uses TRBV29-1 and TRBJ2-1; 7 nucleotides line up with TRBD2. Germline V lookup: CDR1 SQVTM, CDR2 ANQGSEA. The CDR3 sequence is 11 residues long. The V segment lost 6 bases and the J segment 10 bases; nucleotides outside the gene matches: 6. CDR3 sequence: CSVPSSGEQFF. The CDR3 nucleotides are TGCAGCGTCCCCTCTAGCGGAGAGCAGTTCTTC.

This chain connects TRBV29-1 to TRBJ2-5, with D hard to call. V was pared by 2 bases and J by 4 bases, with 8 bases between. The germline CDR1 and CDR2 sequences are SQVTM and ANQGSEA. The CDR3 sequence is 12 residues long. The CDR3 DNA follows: TGCAGCGTTGAACTCGGCGGAGAGACCCAGTACTTC. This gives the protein CSVELGGETQYF.

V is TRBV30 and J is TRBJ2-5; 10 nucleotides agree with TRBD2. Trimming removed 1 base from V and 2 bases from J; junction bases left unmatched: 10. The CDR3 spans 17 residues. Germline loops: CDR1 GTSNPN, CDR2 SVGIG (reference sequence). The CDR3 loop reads CAWSDLASGRWQETQYF. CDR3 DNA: TGTGCCTGGAGTGACCTCGCTAGCGGGAGATGGCAAGAGACCCAGTACTTC.

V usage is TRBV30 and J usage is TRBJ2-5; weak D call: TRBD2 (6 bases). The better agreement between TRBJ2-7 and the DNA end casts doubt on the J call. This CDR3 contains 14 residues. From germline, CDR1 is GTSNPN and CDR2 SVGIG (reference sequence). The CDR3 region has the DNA TGTGCCTGGAGTGGTGACGGGGGTTCCTACGAGCAGTACTTC. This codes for CAWSGDGGSYEQYF.

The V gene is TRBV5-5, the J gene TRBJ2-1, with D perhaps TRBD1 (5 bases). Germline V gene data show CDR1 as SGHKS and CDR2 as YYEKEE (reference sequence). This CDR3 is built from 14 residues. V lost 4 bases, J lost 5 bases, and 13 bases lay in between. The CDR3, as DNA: TGTGCCAGCAGCCTCGGTTGGGGCAACAATGAGCAGTTCTTC. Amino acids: CASSLGWGNNEQFF.

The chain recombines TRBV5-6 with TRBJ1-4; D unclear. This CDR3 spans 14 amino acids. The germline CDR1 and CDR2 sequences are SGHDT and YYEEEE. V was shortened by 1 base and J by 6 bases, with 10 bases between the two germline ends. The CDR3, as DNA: TGTGCCAGCAGCTTGTATTCCAGGCATGAAAAACTGTTTTTT. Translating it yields CASSLYSRHEKLFF.

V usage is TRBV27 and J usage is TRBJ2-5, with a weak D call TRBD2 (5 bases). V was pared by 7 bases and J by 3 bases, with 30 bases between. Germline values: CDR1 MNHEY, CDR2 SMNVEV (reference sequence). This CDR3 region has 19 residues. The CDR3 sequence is CASTPHPPDYRNPKETQYF. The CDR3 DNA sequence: TGTGCCAGCACTCCCCACCCTCCAGACTATCGAAATCCAAAAGAGACCCAGTACTTC.

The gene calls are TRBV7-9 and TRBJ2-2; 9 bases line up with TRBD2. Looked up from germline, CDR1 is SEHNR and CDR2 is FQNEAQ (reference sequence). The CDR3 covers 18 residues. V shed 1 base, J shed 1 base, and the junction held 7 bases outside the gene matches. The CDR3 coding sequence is TGTGCCAGCAGCTTAGGTTACCGACTAGCGGTGAACACCGGGGAGCTGTTTTTT. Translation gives CASSLGYRLAVNTGELFF.

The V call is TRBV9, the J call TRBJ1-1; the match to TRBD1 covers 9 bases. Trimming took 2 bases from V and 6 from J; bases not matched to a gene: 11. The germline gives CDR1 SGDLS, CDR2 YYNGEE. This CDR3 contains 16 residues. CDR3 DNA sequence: TGTGCCAGCAGCGTGGGACAGGGCCTACCGGCGCCTGAAGCTTTCTTT. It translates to CASSVGQGLPAPEAFF.

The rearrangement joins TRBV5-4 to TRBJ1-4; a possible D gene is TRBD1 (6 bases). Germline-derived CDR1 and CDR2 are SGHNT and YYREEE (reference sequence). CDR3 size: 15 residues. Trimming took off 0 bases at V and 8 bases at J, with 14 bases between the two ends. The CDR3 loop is CASSLGGNRVEKLFF. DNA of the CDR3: TGTGCCAGCAGCTTGGGGGGAAACAGGGTCGAAAAACTGTTTTTT. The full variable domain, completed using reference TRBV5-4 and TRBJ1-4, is ETGVTQSPTHLIKTRGQQVTLRCSSQSGHNTVSWYQQALGQGPQFIFQYYREEENGRGNFPPRFSGLQFPNYSSELNVNALELDDSALYLCASSLGGNRVEKLFFGSGTQLSVL.

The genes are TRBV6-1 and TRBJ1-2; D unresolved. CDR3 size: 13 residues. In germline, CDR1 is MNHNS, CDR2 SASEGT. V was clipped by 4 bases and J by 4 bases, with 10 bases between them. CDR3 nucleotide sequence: TGTGCCAGCAGTGGAGGGTTTACCTATGGCTACACCTTC. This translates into CASSGGFTYGYTF.

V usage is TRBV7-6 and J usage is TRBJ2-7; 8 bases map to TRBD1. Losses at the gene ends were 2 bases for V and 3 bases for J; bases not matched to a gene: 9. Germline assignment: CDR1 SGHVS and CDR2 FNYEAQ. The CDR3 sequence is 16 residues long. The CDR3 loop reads CASSLNRQGADYEQYF. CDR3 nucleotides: TGTGCCAGCAGCTTAAACCGGCAGGGGGCAGACTACGAGCAGTACTTC. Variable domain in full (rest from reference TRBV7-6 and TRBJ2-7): GAGVSQSPRYKVTKRGQDVALRCDPISGHVSLYWYRQALGQGPEFLTYFNYEAQQDKSGLPNDRFSAERPEGSISTLTIQRTEQRDSAMYRCASSLNRQGADYEQYFGPGTRLTVT.

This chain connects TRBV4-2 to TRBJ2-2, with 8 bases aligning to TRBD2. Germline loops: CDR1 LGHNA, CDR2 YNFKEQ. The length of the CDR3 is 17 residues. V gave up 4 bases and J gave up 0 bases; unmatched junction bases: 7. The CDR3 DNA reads TGTGCCAGCAGCCCTTTTTCCGGGGGGGCGAACACCGGGGAGCTGTTTTTT. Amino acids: CASSPFSGGANTGELFF.

The CDR3 sequence is CASRSLHRANYGYTF. In DNA form, the CDR3 reads TGTGCCAGCAGATCACTCCATCGTGCTAACTATGGCTACACCTTC. The rearrangement links TRBV6-5 to TRBJ1-2; the D is unclear. The germline V gene has CDR1 MNHEY and CDR2 SVGAGI. V gave up 6 bases and J gave up 0 bases, with 14 bases separating them. This CDR3 has 15 residues.

The CDR3: CSASREEAFF. The DNA of the CDR3 is TGCAGTGCATCTCGCGAGGAAGCTTTCTTT. The V and J genes are TRBV20-1 and TRBJ1-1; D call uncertain. The CDR3 totals 10 residues. With 6 bases removed from V and 8 bases from J, the gap between germline ends came to 10 bases. The germline CDR1 and CDR2 sequences are DFQATT and SNEGSKA (reference sequence).

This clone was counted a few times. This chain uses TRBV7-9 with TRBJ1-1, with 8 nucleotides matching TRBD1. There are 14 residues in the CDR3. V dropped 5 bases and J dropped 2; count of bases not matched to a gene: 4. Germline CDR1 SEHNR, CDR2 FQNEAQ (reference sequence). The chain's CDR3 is CASSTDRVNTEAFF. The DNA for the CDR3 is TGTGCCAGCAGCACGGACAGGGTAAACACTGAAGCTTTCTTT.

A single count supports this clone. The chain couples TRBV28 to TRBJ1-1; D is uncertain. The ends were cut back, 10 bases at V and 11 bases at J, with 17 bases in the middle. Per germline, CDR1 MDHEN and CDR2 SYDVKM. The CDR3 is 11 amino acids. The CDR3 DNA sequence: TGTGCCACCCAGTTTCTGGTCGGGGCTTTCTTT. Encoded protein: CATQFLVGAFF.